This TCR beta chain comes out of a study of blood T cell repertoires in COVID-19 (dated by TCRdb to 2020 to 2022). General notes on the study: Collaborator samples came from the United States, Italy and Spain and covered acute and convalescent phases of COVID-19. The prospective study material was composed of cDNA or gDNA derived from T cells, B-cell-depleted T cells, or PBMCs. Subjects who had been exposed to COVID-19, were actively infected with it, or had recovered from it provided the deeply sampled blood TCRbeta repertoires that made up the dataset. The repertoires were released in a freely available public database meant as a resource for research on the immune response to SARS-CoV-2. Samples were obtained from the ongoing ImmuneRACE study (first 160 participants) and from some 1,200 subjects provided by 6 global collaborators. A de-identified subject ID, COVID-19 status, age in years and sex were almost always included in the sample metadata. Where HLA class I and class II types were available, the types were taken from metadata supplied by the sample provider, not from assay-based typing.

The immunoSEQ Assay, a bias-controlled multiplex PCR, was used to amplify TCRbeta CDR3 regions from genomic DNA. The original methods were these. The number of nucleated cells in each sample was estimated by amplification of reference gene primers within the assay. To quantify the absolute abundance of each unique TCRbeta CDR3 rearrangement, sequence reads were collapsed and filtered. Productive Simpson clonality was computed per sample as the square root of Simpson's diversity index over productive rearrangements. TCRdb limited this immuneACCESS table to in-frame rearrangements with V and J called. A share of clones is missing; checked studies link under half to unresolved V genes, and the rest is unexplained. V and J calls and clone size are those listed in that table; D and trimming were worked out from the DNA. The sample includes just over 300,000 clones, with roughly nine tenths observed a single time. The top ten constitute over 1.5% of the sample.

Regarding this clone: The target of this receptor is not known. Base qualities are not recorded, but no much larger clone differs from it by a single base.

The paper's findings and limits, for the study overall: The quantity of clinical and demographic metadata differed by source and by participant and was supplied without curation.

The CDR3 spans 14 residues, from the cysteine through the phenylalanine. CDR3 DNA only is kept here, 42 bases in frame from base 1. The V end gives up 8 bases and the J end 3 bases, leaving 7 bases in the junction not matched to a gene. CDR1 is given as SNHLY and CDR2 as FYNNEI, both from the germline V gene. One collaborating source in Seattle enrolled patients during active infection and followed them longitudinally through the course of disease. The collaborating institutions used their own protocols to collect whole blood in K2EDTA tubes. For TCRbeta analysis, collaborators shipped samples as frozen whole blood, isolated PBMCs, or DNA extracted from either of those sample types.

The receptor's source is a woman in her twenties or thirties with COVID-19, enrolled during active disease. Material: peripheral blood. The chain joins TRBV2 to TRBJ1-5; 7 central bases correspond to TRBD1. The sequenced DNA: TGTGCCAGCCGAATGGGGACAGCCAATCAGCCCCAGCATTTT. Protein translation: CASRMGTANQPQHF.